Reported below is one T cell receptor beta chain. Its antigen is unknown. There are no base qualities to consult, and no much larger clone falls within one base. The time point label, as the study defines it: cycle 2 day 1 (C2D1) of nivolumab. Relapse after autologous stem cell transplantation had occurred in all trial patients, and cohorts A, B and C were distinguished by prior brentuximab vedotin exposure. The trial cohort comprised roughly 50 patients with relapsed/refractory classical Hodgkin lymphoma whose best overall responses were complete response, partial response or progressive disease. Trial patients were treated with single-agent nivolumab in the multi-cohort phase II CheckMate 205 trial. An independent review committee assessed best overall response using the 2007 International Working Group response criteria. Trial PBMCs were collected immediately before nivolumab initiation (C1D1) and during therapy at cycle 2 day 1 and cycle 4 day 1. After peripheral blood was drawn into 8 mL Vacutainer Cell Preparation Tubes, PBMCs were isolated by centrifugation and then cryopreserved.

These data belong to a study of PD-1 blockade in classical Hodgkin lymphoma (dated by TCRdb to about 2020). Background for the entire study: Nivolumab dosing was 3 mg/kg intravenously every 2 weeks, continuing until either disease progression or unacceptable toxicity. The study used CyTOF and TCR beta sequencing to define a peripheral blood immune signature of response to PD-1 blockade in classical Hodgkin lymphoma.

Genomic DNA was isolated using the Qiagen DNeasy kit from unsorted PBMCs as well as from negatively selected CD4+ and CD8+ fractions. TCR beta CDR3 regions were subjected to amplification by immunoSEQ multiplex PCR with primers that anneal to V and J segments. A synthetic immune receptor repertoire was used to minimize amplification bias, and any residual bias was removed computationally once sequencing was done. The original pipeline was this. Custom Python scripts were used to quantify repertoire diversity as the Shannon entropy index. Unsorted, CD4+ and CD8+ repertoires were examined separately, except in combined analyses, for which CD4+ and CD8+ sequences were merged in silico. Clonal expansion was defined as a frequency increase of at least 2-fold after treatment compared with C1D1, and clones undetected at baseline were assigned a pseudocount of 0.5. Singleton clones were defined as clones with 0 or 1 copy at C1D1, and non-singleton clones were defined as clones with 2 or more copies. Clones expanded in unsorted samples were labelled as CD4+, CD8+ or unknown by matching protein sequences in sorted samples from the same patient. Wilcoxon tests on paired samples were used to test changes in diversity from C1D1 to C4D1. What TCRdb holds here is the immuneACCESS table cut down to in-frame rearrangements. Part of the clones is not present; checked against another copy, under half of the missing clones reflect an unresolved V gene, and the others are unexplained. That table furnishes V, J and clone size, whereas the DNA furnished D and trimming. This sample comprises about 28,000 clones, 78% of them detected only once. Around 32% of the sample is held by the ten biggest clonotypes.

Paper-wide results and their limitations: Newly diagnosed patients were reported to have lower baseline TCR diversity than healthy donors, and relapsed/refractory patients were reported to have lower baseline TCR diversity still. Only a single clinical trial cohort was studied, and what caused the repertoire differences, possibly disease activity or prior therapy, remained undefined. A significant rise by C4D1 was seen in CD4+ but not CD8+ TCR diversity (p=0.0027 vs p=0.16), with the rise being most apparent in complete responders (p=0.02). Patients starting nivolumab less than 1 year after ASCT had lower diversity and were excluded from later analyses to avoid confounding by immune reconstitution. Among trial patients, those achieving complete response had baseline diversity similar to that of newly diagnosed patients, while diversity was significantly lower in partial responders and progressors.

CDR1 and CDR2, per the germline V gene, are LGHNA and YNFKEQ. V ends up 0 bases short and J 4 bases short, with an unmatched junction base count of 5. The CDR3 holds 16 amino acids from the cysteine to the phenylalanine. Only CDR3 DNA is held: 48 bases, read in frame from base 1. Here the chain combines TRBV4-2 and TRBJ2-3, and TRBD2 aligns with 9 junction nucleotides. The sample consisted of peripheral blood mononuclear cells (PBMCs), taken before the second cycle of nivolumab. The receptor was derived from a human donor with classical Hodgkin lymphoma. In nucleotides, the sequence is TGTGCCAGCAGCCAAGATCTGCGGGGGGGCCCAGATACGCAGTATTTT. It encodes CASSQDLRGGPDTQYF.